Shown below are 27 T cell receptor beta chains from a single sample sequenced in a study of T cells in Graves' hyperthyroidism and ophthalmopathy. The CDR3 regions of TCR beta were amplified from RNA transcripts. The HTBI primer set served for first-round RT-PCR of the TCR CDR3. A single record per CDR3 protein comes from TCRdb applying MiXCR to the multiplex PCR reads. The profile shows 400,000 to 500,000 distinct CDR3 sequences, approximately 14% of them singletons. Sequencing was done on a sample of blood. These receptors were collected from a young woman with Graves' hyperthyroidism.

This chain connects TRBV4-1 to TRBJ2-2; 8 bases line up with TRBD2. V was clipped by 1 base and J by 2 bases; unmatched bases: 3. Germline CDR1 is MGHRA and CDR2 is YSYEKL. This CDR3 region has 16 residues. This CDR3 is CASSQAGTRNTGELFF. The CDR3 DNA sequence: TGCGCCAGCAGCCAAGCGGGGACTAGAAACACCGGGGAGCTGTTTTTT.

The V and J genes are TRBV19 and TRBJ2-1; 12 bases fit TRBD2. Germline V gene lookup returns CDR1 LNHDA and CDR2 SQIVND (reference sequence). CDR3 length equals 18 residues. V shed 4 bases, J shed 2 bases, and the junction held 9 bases outside the gene matches. The chain's CDR3 is CASSTTRLAGVPYNEQFF. CDR3 sequence (DNA): TGTGCCAGTAGTACCACGCGACTAGCGGGAGTTCCCTACAATGAGCAGTTCTTC.

This clonotype has more than one count but fewer than ten. The J gene is TRBJ2-7, the V gene TRBV3-1; 9 bases are shared with TRBD1. Looked up from germline, CDR1 is LGHDT and CDR2 is YNNKEL (reference sequence). The V gene end was trimmed by 1 base and the J gene end by 1 base; junction bases not matched to a gene: 5. The CDR3 length is 16 residues. CDR3 sequence (DNA): TGTGCCAGCAGCCAAGTGGGGACAGGGCAATCCTACGAGCAGTACTTC. Its protein product is CASSQVGTGQSYEQYF.

This clonotype occurred a few times. The chain recombines TRBV9 with TRBJ2-1; 12 nucleotides line up with TRBD2. This CDR3 comprises 15 residues. The junction had 7 bases not matched to a gene; V was cut back by 4 bases and J by 8 bases. Germline V gives CDR1 SGDLS, CDR2 YYNGEE. The DNA of the CDR3 is TGTGCCAGCAGCTCCCCGGGACTAGCGGGCCATGAGCAGTTCTTC. Protein: CASSSPGLAGHEQFF.

This clonotype was found many times. This rearrangement joins TRBV30 to TRBJ1-1; no clear D. V was clipped by 0 bases and J by 6 bases, with 11 bases between them. The CDR3 is 13 residues long. The germline V gene has CDR1 GTSNPN and CDR2 SVGIG (reference sequence). For the CDR3, the DNA is TGTGCCTGGAGTGTACTGAGTAGCGCTGAAGCTTTCTTT. Its translation: CAWSVLSSAEAFF.

This rearrangement joins TRBV7-2 to TRBJ2-6; the D is unclear. The CDR3 is 17 amino acids. Germline V CDR1 and CDR2: SGHTA, FQGNSA. The V and J ends lost 3 bases and 2 bases respectively, with 14 bases between them. The CDR3 sequence: CASSFTPSVTGANVLTF. In nucleotides, the CDR3 is TGTGCCAGCAGCTTTACTCCTTCGGTCACTGGGGCCAACGTCCTGACTTTC.

The CDR3 protein is CASSPGTRSYEQYV. The CDR3 bases are TGTGCCAGCTCACCGGGGACTAGATCCTACGAGCAGTACGTC. V and J are TRBV18 and TRBJ2-7; 8 bases fit TRBD2. The CDR3 spans 14 residues. Germline V gene data show CDR1 as KGHSH and CDR2 as LQKENI. V lost 3 bases and J lost 1; bases outside the gene matches: 2.

At least ten counts were recorded for this clonotype. V is TRBV2 and J is TRBJ2-3; 10 positions agree with TRBD2. The length of the CDR3 is 14 residues. Germline V gene lookup returns CDR1 SNHLY and CDR2 FYNNEI. The V gene end was trimmed by 6 bases and the J gene end by 2 bases; junction bases not matched to a gene: 2. The CDR3 DNA follows: TGTGCCAGCAGACTAGCGGGACACACAGATACGCAGTATTTT. It is translated as CASRLAGHTDTQYF. The full variable domain, with the rest looked up from reference TRBV2 and TRBJ2-3, is EPEVTQTPSHQVTQMGQEVILRCVPISNHLYFYWYRQILGQKVEFLVSFYNNEISEKSEIFDDQFSVERPDGSNFTLKIRSTKLEDSAMYFCASRLAGHTDTQYFGPGTRLTVL.

The chain employs TRBV28 and TRBJ1-6, with 8 nucleotides matching TRBD1. V lost 4 bases to trimming and J lost 6 bases; unmatched junction nucleotides: 5. The CDR3 length is 15 residues. Germline CDR1 MDHEN, CDR2 SYDVKM. The CDR3 protein is CASSSGGRLNSPLHF. CDR3 coding DNA: TGTGCCAGCAGTTCAGGGGGCAGGCTTAATTCACCCCTCCACTTT.

This clonotype showed up many times. CDR3 bases: TGTGCCAGCAGCCAAAGATTAATAGCGGGGGGAACCGGGGAGCTGTTTTTT. Protein: CASSQRLIAGGTGELFF. The chain couples TRBV14 to TRBJ2-2; 10 bases map to TRBD2. Trimming at V came to 2 bases and at J to 5 bases, leaving 8 bases not matched to a gene. Per germline, CDR1 SGHDN and CDR2 FVKESK. The CDR3 has 17 residues.

There are many counts of this clonotype. The J gene is TRBJ1-1, the V gene TRBV7-9, with no clear D. Germline values: CDR1 SEHNR, CDR2 FQNEAQ (reference sequence). The CDR3 consists of 12 residues. Deletions cut 4 bases from V and 1 base from J, with 4 bases between. The CDR3 nucleotides read TGTGCCAGCAGCTCGTCGAACACTGAAGCTTTCTTT. As protein: CASSSSNTEAFF.

The sample holds many counts of this clonotype. The rearrangement uses TRBV14 and TRBJ1-1; D is possibly TRBD1 (5 bases). The germline gives CDR1 SGHDN, CDR2 FVKESK. This CDR3 has 13 residues. V lost 4 bases and J 6 bases, leaving 12 bases between the germline ends. CDR3: CASSPQGWAEAFF. DNA of the CDR3: TGTGCCAGCAGCCCCCAGGGTTGGGCTGAAGCTTTCTTT.

Ten or more counts support this clonotype. The J gene is TRBJ1-1, the V gene TRBV27; 8 bases map to TRBD1. The CDR3 totals 14 residues. The V gene end was trimmed by 5 bases and the J gene end by 6 bases; junction bases not matched to a gene: 8. Germline V gene lookup returns CDR1 MNHEY and CDR2 SMNVEV (reference sequence). The CDR3 here is CASSPGQGGAEAFF. The CDR3 nucleotides are TGTGCCAGCAGTCCCGGACAGGGTGGGGCTGAAGCTTTCTTT.

This clonotype was counted many times. The rearrangement joins TRBV19 to TRBJ2-1, with 11 bases lining up with TRBD2. V lost 9 bases and J lost 0; bases outside the gene matches: 13. The CDR3 length is 18 residues. Germline assignment: CDR1 LNHDA and CDR2 SQIVND (reference sequence). The chain's CDR3 is CASSALAGGLSSYNEQFF. DNA of the CDR3: TGTGCCAGCAGTGCCCTAGCGGGAGGCCTTAGCTCCTACAATGAGCAGTTCTTC.

In this sample, this clonotype turned up many times. The rearrangement links TRBV5-1 to TRBJ2-7, with D perhaps matching TRBD2 (6 bases). Matching the DNA end better, TRBJ2-1 makes the J call doubtful. Germline V gene data show CDR1 as SGHRS and CDR2 as YFSETQ. The CDR3 is made up of 12 amino acids. CDR3 coding DNA: TGCGCCAGCAGACGGCTAGCGTACGAGCAGTTCTTC. Translating gives CASRRLAYEQFF.

The genes are TRBV5-1 and TRBJ1-2; D is ambiguous. This CDR3 has 14 residues. The germline gives CDR1 SGHRS, CDR2 YFSETQ. V gave up 2 bases and J gave up 4 bases, with 12 bases separating them. The CDR3 DNA follows: TGCGCCAGCAGCTTTTTGAACAGCACCTATGGCTACACCTTC. Amino acids: CASSFLNSTYGYTF.

V usage is TRBV19 and J usage is TRBJ1-1; no firm D call. CDR3 length: 12 amino acids. V shed 3 bases and J shed 5 bases, with 7 bases lying between them. The germline gives CDR1 LNHDA, CDR2 SQIVND (reference sequence). The CDR3 bases are TGTGCCAGTAGTATTTTGGGGACTGAAGCTTTCTTT. This sequence encodes CASSILGTEAFF.

This clonotype turned up a few times. The chain couples TRBV7-2 to TRBJ1-1, with 9 nucleotides matching TRBD1. The germline V gene has CDR1 SGHTA and CDR2 FQGNSA. V lost 4 bases and J lost 5; bases outside the gene matches: 8. This CDR3 comprises 15 residues. CDR3 sequence reads: CASSSRTGAGTEAFF. The CDR3 coding sequence is TGTGCCAGCAGCTCCAGGACAGGGGCGGGTACTGAAGCTTTCTTT.

This clonotype showed up many times. The chain joins TRBV11-2 to TRBJ2-2; 12 bases map to TRBD2. V was clipped by 2 bases and J by 1 base; unmatched bases: 17. Germline V lookup: CDR1 SGHAT, CDR2 FQNNGV. The CDR3 contains 22 residues. The CDR3 spells CASSLREPPGLAGDWNTGELFF. The CDR3 coding sequence is TGTGCCAGCAGCTTAAGGGAACCTCCGGGACTAGCGGGCGATTGGAACACCGGGGAGCTGTTTTTT.

The chain links TRBV6-1 to TRBJ2-2; D unresolved. Per the germline V gene, CDR1 is MNHNS and CDR2 is SASEGT. Trimming took off 6 bases at V and 1 base at J, with 9 bases between the two ends. This CDR3 region has 14 residues. As DNA, the CDR3 is TGTGCCAGCAGCCGCCTTTGGAACACCGGGGAGCTGTTTTTT. Residues: CASSRLWNTGELFF.

The table lists this clonotype with many counts. The chain couples TRBV3-1 to TRBJ2-2; weak D call: TRBD1 (6 bases). The V end was cut by 0 bases, the J end by 9 bases, with 17 bases between. CDR1 and CDR2 (germline): LGHDT, YNNKEL (reference sequence). CDR3 length equals 16 residues. The CDR3 is CASSQDLLSGGRELFF. CDR3 nucleotide sequence: TGTGCCAGCAGCCAAGATCTTCTCAGTGGGGGCCGGGAGCTGTTTTTT.

There are many counts of this clonotype. The rearrangement links TRBV7-6 to TRBJ2-3; possibly TRBD2 for D (5 bases). Germline V gives CDR1 SGHVS, CDR2 FNYEAQ. Trimming removed 5 bases at V and 9 bases at J, with 9 bases between. The CDR3 loop spans 11 amino acids. The CDR3 loop reads CASSPERTQYF. The CDR3 DNA reads TGTGCCAGCAGCCCCGAGCGGACGCAGTATTTT.

The sample holds a few counts of this clonotype. The V call is TRBV6-1, the J call TRBJ1-1; D is ambiguous. The germline CDR1 and CDR2 sequences are MNHNS and SASEGT. V lost 5 bases and J lost 7, with 8 bases in between. The CDR3 consists of 11 residues. This chain's CDR3 is CASSTGDEAFF. CDR3 nucleotides: TGTGCCAGCAGTACGGGTGATGAAGCTTTCTTT.

The V call is TRBV14, the J call TRBJ2-2, with D perhaps matching TRBD1 (5 bases). The CDR3 length is 14 residues. Germline V CDR1 and CDR2: SGHDN, FVKESK. Trimming cost V 1 base and J 5 bases, with 8 bases left between them. CDR3 DNA sequence: TGTGCCAGCAGCCAAGTGACAGTAACCGGGGAGCTGTTTTTT. The encoded protein is CASSQVTVTGELFF.

This clonotype came up many times. The gene calls are TRBV7-8 and TRBJ2-2; D is possibly TRBD1 (5 bases). Germline V gene lookup returns CDR1 SGHVS and CDR2 FQNEAQ. V was trimmed by 5 bases and J by 5 bases, leaving 9 bases between them. This CDR3 spans 13 amino acids. CDR3 in amino acids: CASSHRLTGELFF. The CDR3 nucleotides read TGTGCCAGCAGCCACAGGTTAACCGGGGAGCTGTTTTTT.

The chain employs TRBV10-2 and TRBJ2-3; TRBD2 agrees at 8 bases. The CDR3 sequence is 14 residues long. V was pared by 6 bases and J by 4 bases, with 6 bases of the junction left unmatched. From germline, CDR1 is WSHSY and CDR2 SAAADI. DNA for the CDR3: TGCGCCAGCAGGCTAGCGGGCCGCTCAGATACGCAGTATTTT. This encodes CASRLAGRSDTQYF.

J is TRBJ2-2 and V is TRBV10-1; tentatively, D is TRBD2 (5 bases). The CDR3 runs to 13 residues. Germline V gene data show CDR1 as WNHNN and CDR2 as SYGVQD (reference sequence). Trimming took off 8 bases at V and 5 bases at J, with 12 bases between the two ends. The CDR3 loop is CASAAGSTGELFF. DNA for the CDR3: TGCGCCAGCGCGGCGGGCTCTACCGGGGAGCTGTTTTTT.